These 29 T cell receptor beta chains were sequenced from one sample in a study of blood T cell repertoires in COVID-19. Measured with immunoSEQ multiplex PCR; TCRdb has only the in-frame clones, and not every one. Of around 71,000 clones in the sample, approximately 89% were seen once. The sequenced sample consisted of peripheral blood. The receptors stem from a woman in her sixties with acute or convalescent COVID-19.

This chain links TRBV5-4 with TRBJ2-3, with D possibly matching TRBD1 (6 bases). Trimming left V 2 bases short and J 0 bases short, with 7 bases between. This CDR3 has 14 amino acids. From germline, CDR1 is SGHNT and CDR2 YYREEE (reference sequence). CDR3 loop: CASSLQGSTDTQYF. For the CDR3, the DNA is TGTGCCAGCAGCTTACAGGGAAGCACAGATACGCAGTATTTT.

The chain carries TRBV5-4 and TRBJ2-3, with 11 bases lining up with TRBD2. The CDR3 contains 16 residues. V gave up 4 bases and J gave up 2 bases; unmatched junction bases: 6. Germline assignment: CDR1 SGHNT and CDR2 YYREEE (reference sequence). The CDR3 loop is CASSPRLAGTTDTQYF. In DNA, the CDR3 is TGTGCCAGCAGCCCTCGACTAGCGGGAACCACAGATACGCAGTATTTT.

J is TRBJ1-1 and V is TRBV7-8; D remains ambiguous. The CDR3 consists of 13 residues. The germline V gene encodes CDR1 SGHVS and CDR2 FQNEAQ. V was trimmed by 5 bases and J by 3 bases, leaving 10 bases between them. The CDR3 region is CASSALRDTEAFF. The DNA for the CDR3 is TGTGCCAGCAGCGCCTTGCGGGACACTGAAGCTTTCTTT.

This chain uses TRBV28 with TRBJ2-7; TRBD1 aligns across 7 bases. The CDR3 extends over 16 amino acids. Germline loops: CDR1 MDHEN, CDR2 SYDVKM. With V trimmed by 4 bases and J by 4 bases, 13 bases remained unmatched. This CDR3 reads CASSSLRDRGPYEQYF. The CDR3 nucleotides read TGTGCCAGCAGTTCCCTCCGGGACAGAGGGCCGTACGAGCAGTACTTC.

This clone was found once. The gene calls are TRBV7-2 and TRBJ2-7; 9 nucleotides align to TRBD2. J was trimmed by 0 bases and V by 5 bases; bases with no gene match: 5. Germline V gene sequence: CDR1 SGHTA, CDR2 FQGNSA. This CDR3 comprises 15 residues. The CDR3 sequence is CASSASGGLSYEQYF. CDR3 DNA: TGTGCCAGCAGCGCAAGCGGGGGGCTCTCCTACGAGCAGTACTTC.

The chain employs TRBV7-3 and TRBJ2-1; D might be TRBD1 (6 bases). With 5 bases removed from V and 6 bases from J, the gap between germline ends came to 11 bases. Germline CDR1 and CDR2: SGHTA and FQGTGA. This CDR3 comprises 13 residues. For the CDR3, the DNA is TGTGCCAGCAGCCCTCAGGGGATCAATGAGCAGTTCTTC. Translating it yields CASSPQGINEQFF.

This sequence joins TRBV12-2 and TRBJ1-4; TRBD1, the table's D call, was not compared with the DNA. TRBV12-2 is marked as a pseudogene. This CDR3 comprises 15 residues. This CDR3 reads CASRLGTGQWEKLFF. Here the CDR3 DNA reads TGTGCAAGTCGCTTAGGGACAGGACAGTGGGAAAAACTGTTTTTT.

The chain employs TRBV7-8 and TRBJ2-7; TRBD1 is a possible D gene (5 bases). Trimming cost V 4 bases and J 2 bases, with 12 bases left between them. Germline CDR1 SGHVS, CDR2 FQNEAQ. This CDR3 spans 14 amino acids. The CDR3 here is CASSSSGITYEQYF. DNA of the CDR3: TGTGCCAGCAGCTCCTCAGGGATCACCTACGAGCAGTACTTC.

The J gene is TRBJ1-5, the V gene TRBV10-3, with 8 bases fitting TRBD1. Germline-derived CDR1 and CDR2 are ENHRY and SYGVKD. V trimming: 6 bases; J trimming: 2 bases; junction bases outside the gene matches: 3. The CDR3 consists of 14 residues. The chain's CDR3 is CAISPGQGNQPQHF. The CDR3, as DNA: TGTGCCATCAGCCCGGGACAGGGCAATCAGCCCCAGCATTTT.

This rearrangement joins TRBV10-3 to TRBJ1-1, with D possibly TRBD1 on 6 matching bases. Germline assignment: CDR1 ENHRY and CDR2 SYGVKD. V was clipped by 6 bases and J by 5 bases, with 7 bases between them. The CDR3 totals 11 residues. In nucleotides, the CDR3 is TGTGCCATCAGGGGGGCAACTGAAGCTTTCTTT. As protein: CAIRGATEAFF.

The rearrangement uses TRBV5-1 and TRBJ2-1; 14 nucleotides agree with TRBD2. The CDR3 covers 15 residues. Per germline, CDR1 SGHRS and CDR2 YFSETQ. Trimming cost V 4 bases and J 8 bases; bases outside gene matches: 5. This CDR3 is CASSAGLAGVDEQFF. CDR3 bases: TGCGCCAGCAGCGCGGGACTAGCGGGAGTCGATGAGCAGTTCTTC. The full variable domain, its missing parts supplied by reference TRBV5-1 and TRBJ2-1, is KAGVTQTPRYLIKTRGQQVTLSCSPISGHRSVSWYQQTPGQGLQFLFEYFSETQRNKGNFPGRFSGRQFSNSRSEMNVSTLELGDSALYLCASSAGLAGVDEQFFGPGTRLTVL.

The chain recombines TRBV11-2 with TRBJ2-2, with D perhaps TRBD2 (6 bases). V lost 2 bases, J lost 2 bases, and 9 bases lay in between. CDR1 SGHAT and CDR2 FQNNGV come from the germline V gene. This CDR3 spans 15 amino acids. CDR3 DNA sequence: TGTGCCAGCAGCTTACTTGCGGGAAACACCGGGGAGCTGTTTTTT. Protein: CASSLLAGNTGELFF.

This chain joins TRBV19 and TRBJ2-7; 9 bases match TRBD1. Trimming cost V 4 bases and J 6 bases; bases outside gene matches: 7. The CDR3 covers 14 residues. Per the germline V gene, CDR1 is LNHDA and CDR2 is SQIVND (reference sequence). As DNA, the CDR3 is TGTGCCAGTAGTACGGGACAGGGAGTCCCCGAGCAGTACTTC. This sequence encodes CASSTGQGVPEQYF.

The chain joins TRBV28 to TRBJ2-1; 11 nucleotides line up with TRBD2. The germline CDR1 and CDR2 sequences are MDHEN and SYDVKM. V was pared by 4 bases and J by 4 bases, with 6 bases of the junction left unmatched. There are 16 residues in the CDR3. The DNA of the CDR3 is TGTGCCAGCAGTTCGCCCGGGACTAGCGGTTACAATGAGCAGTTCTTC. As protein: CASSSPGTSGYNEQFF.

The chain recombines TRBV5-5 with TRBJ2-1; 12 bases line up with TRBD2. Trimming took 1 base from V and 8 from J; bases not matched to a gene: 4. Germline assignment: CDR1 SGHKS and CDR2 YYEKEE (reference sequence). The CDR3 covers 15 residues. The CDR3 protein is CASSLLLAGGDEQFF. For the CDR3, the DNA is TGTGCCAGCAGCTTGTTACTAGCGGGAGGCGATGAGCAGTTCTTC.

This sequence joins TRBV7-8 and TRBJ1-5, with D possibly TRBD1 on 6 matching bases. The CDR3 has 14 amino acids. From germline, CDR1 is SGHVS and CDR2 FQNEAQ. The ends were cut back, 1 base at V and 5 bases at J, with 9 bases in the middle. CDR3 sequence reads: CASSLGQEYQPQHF. The CDR3 DNA is TGTGCCAGCAGCTTAGGACAGGAGTATCAGCCCCAGCATTTT.

CDR3 sequence (DNA): TGTGCCAGCAGCGTAATGGGGGCGGAATACAATGAGCAGTTCTTC. It encodes CASSVMGAEYNEQFF. This chain connects TRBV9 to TRBJ2-1; D perhaps matches TRBD1 (6 bases). The CDR3 sequence is 15 residues long. V lost 1 base and J lost 4, with 12 bases in between. CDR1 SGDLS and CDR2 YYNGEE come from the germline V gene.

The chain carries TRBV9 and TRBJ2-7, with 8 bases aligning to TRBD1. The germline V gene encodes CDR1 SGDLS and CDR2 YYNGEE. The ends lost 0 bases at V and 4 bases at J; junction bases unmatched: 6. This CDR3 contains 15 residues. The CDR3 is CASSVESGQGYEQYF. CDR3 nucleotides: TGTGCCAGCAGCGTAGAGAGTGGACAGGGATACGAGCAGTACTTC.

V gene TRBV7-3 combines with J gene TRBJ2-2; 9 bases agree with TRBD1. V dropped 4 bases and J dropped 4; count of bases not matched to a gene: 4. Germline V CDR1 and CDR2: SGHTA, FQGTGA. CDR3 length equals 15 residues. The CDR3 DNA is TGTGCCAGCAGCTCCAACAGGGGGCTCACCGGGGAGCTGTTTTTT. Protein sequence: CASSSNRGLTGELFF. The full variable domain, its missing parts supplied by reference TRBV7-3 and TRBJ2-2, is GAGVSQTPSNKVTEKGKYVELRCDPISGHTALYWYRQSLGQGPEFLIYFQGTGAADDSGLPNDRFFAVRPEGSVSTLKIQRTERGDSAVYLCASSSNRGLTGELFFGEGSRLTVL.

This clone was recorded only once. CDR3 amino acids: CASSPGIHYGYTF. CDR3 DNA sequence: TGTGCCAGCAGCCCCGGGATCCACTATGGCTACACCTTC. The chain couples TRBV6-5 to TRBJ1-2; D call uncertain. Per the germline V gene, CDR1 is MNHEY and CDR2 is SVGAGI. The CDR3 is made up of 13 amino acids. Trimming stripped 6 bases from V and 3 bases from J, with 11 bases between.

The chain links TRBV28 to TRBJ2-7, with TRBD2 matching over 12 bases. The V gene's germline CDR1 is MDHEN and CDR2 SYDVKM. Trimming took 6 bases from V and 3 from J; bases not matched to a gene: 3. The CDR3 is 14 residues long. CDR3 sequence reads: CASSGTSGYYEQYF. The CDR3 DNA is TGTGCCAGCAGCGGGACTAGCGGGTACTACGAGCAGTACTTC. Full variable domain (rest looked up from reference TRBV28 and TRBJ2-7): DVKVTQSSRYLVKRTGEKVFLECVQDMDHENMFWYRQDPGLGLRLIYFSYDVKMKEKGDIPEGYSVSREKKERFSLILESASTNQTSMYLCASSGTSGYYEQYFGPGTRLTVT.

This chain uses TRBV11-2 with TRBJ2-7; 7 bases are shared with TRBD2. This CDR3 spans 12 amino acids. V lost 0 bases, J lost 11 bases, and 4 bases stayed unmatched. The germline V gene has CDR1 SGHAT and CDR2 FQNNGV. CDR3 in amino acids: CASSLDAGTKYF. The CDR3 DNA reads as TGTGCCAGCAGCTTAGATGCCGGGACTAAGTACTTC.

The V call is TRBV2, the J call TRBJ2-2, with TRBD1 identical over 8 bases. The CDR3 is 13 amino acids. With 8 bases clipped from V and 7 bases from J, the junction kept 6 bases outside the gene matches. Per germline, CDR1 SNHLY and CDR2 FYNNEI. The CDR3 here is CASSQGAGGELFF. DNA for the CDR3: TGTGCCAGCTCGCAGGGGGCGGGCGGGGAGCTGTTTTTT.

The chain is built from TRBV6-5 and TRBJ1-5, with a weak D call TRBD1 (6 bases). The V end was cut by 5 bases, the J end by 6 bases, with 17 bases between. The germline V gene encodes CDR1 MNHEY and CDR2 SVGAGI. This CDR3 has 15 amino acids. In DNA form, the CDR3 reads TGTGCCAGCAGTACTTTACAGGGTTCGGGTCAGCCCCAGCATTTT. Encoded protein: CASSTLQGSGQPQHF.

The chain uses TRBV27 and TRBJ1-5; 9 positions match TRBD1. V lost 3 bases, J lost 6 bases, and 3 bases stayed unmatched. The CDR3 sequence is 14 residues long. Germline V gene lookup returns CDR1 MNHEY and CDR2 SMNVEV (reference sequence). CDR3 coding DNA: TGTGCCAGCAGTTTCACAGGGGGCGGTCAGCCCCAGCATTTT. Amino acids: CASSFTGGGQPQHF.

The CDR3 loop is CASSSGGYGYTF. The CDR3 DNA follows: TGTGCCAGCAGCTCGGGGGGCTATGGCTACACCTTC. The V gene is TRBV5-6, the J gene TRBJ1-2; D perhaps matches TRBD1 (5 bases). The CDR3 has 12 amino acids. Germline CDR1 SGHDT, CDR2 YYEEEE. V dropped 3 bases and J dropped 4 bases, with 7 bases sitting between them.

The V call is TRBV7-2, the J call TRBJ1-5; D possibly corresponds to TRBD1 (6 bases). Germline lookup yields CDR1 SGHTA and CDR2 FQGNSA. The CDR3 consists of 15 residues. V gave up 3 bases and J gave up 3 bases, with 12 bases separating them. This chain's CDR3 is CASSFGQFLNQPQHF. CDR3 sequence (DNA): TGTGCCAGCAGCTTTGGACAGTTCCTCAATCAGCCCCAGCATTTT.

V is TRBV2 and J is TRBJ1-5; 7 nucleotides line up with TRBD1. J was trimmed by 2 bases and V by 6 bases; bases with no gene match: 16. Looked up from germline, CDR1 is SNHLY and CDR2 is FYNNEI. This CDR3 is built from 18 residues. CDR3 amino acids: CASSPQGQPNAGNQPQHF. Here the CDR3 DNA reads TGTGCCAGCAGCCCGCAGGGACAGCCCAACGCAGGCAATCAGCCCCAGCATTTT.

The J gene is TRBJ2-7, the V gene TRBV29-1, with 9 bases identical to TRBD1. Germline CDR1 and CDR2: SQVTM and ANQGSEA. The CDR3 extends over 14 amino acids. The V gene end was trimmed by 6 bases and the J gene end by 4 bases; junction bases not matched to a gene: 10. CDR3 sequence: CSVVMGTGIYEQYF. In DNA, the CDR3 is TGCAGCGTCGTAATGGGGACAGGGATTTACGAGCAGTACTTC.